Below, 9 T cell receptor beta chains from the same sample are listed, as sequenced in a study of T cell responses to AZD1222 COVID-19 vaccine. The protocol was immunoSEQ multiplex PCR, while the TCRdb copy is restricted to in-frame clones and leaves out a portion. The sample includes 95,000 to 100,000 clones, 90% of them seen just once. The sample in question was peripheral blood, obtained on day 0 of AZD1222 vaccination. These receptors were collected from an adult in good health.

The chain is built from TRBV11-2 and TRBJ1-1; D unresolved. V was clipped by 2 bases and J by 4 bases, with 11 bases between them. From germline, CDR1 is SGHAT and CDR2 FQNNGV. The CDR3 spans 14 residues. This CDR3 is CASSLQGFGTEAFF. In DNA, the CDR3 is TGTGCCAGCAGCTTACAAGGCTTCGGCACTGAAGCTTTCTTT.

The CDR3 here is CASSGLMGGANVLTF. CDR3 coding DNA: TGTGCCAGCAGCGGGCTGATGGGGGGGGCCAACGTCCTGACTTTC. The V call is TRBV5-6, the J call TRBJ2-6; the D is unclear. The CDR3 is 15 amino acids. The V end lost 4 bases, the J end lost 4 bases, and 12 bases lay between the germline ends. Germline V gives CDR1 SGHDT, CDR2 YYEEEE.

This sequence joins TRBV4-2 and TRBJ2-3; D remains ambiguous. This CDR3 comprises 17 residues. Trimming shortened V by 2 bases and J by 4 bases, and 19 bases separated the two germline ends. The germline V gene has CDR1 LGHNA and CDR2 YNFKEQ. CDR3 bases: TGTGCCAGCAGCCAACAATCTAGGAGTAGGAGCGCAGATACGCAGTATTTT. This gives the protein CASSQQSRSRSADTQYF.

The rearrangement uses TRBV20-1 and TRBJ2-7; 7 bases align to TRBD1. J gave up 7 bases and V 6 bases, and 6 bases lay outside the gene matches. Per germline, CDR1 DFQATT and CDR2 SNEGSKA (reference sequence). CDR3 size: 11 residues. The CDR3 sequence: CSATDREEQYF. CDR3 nucleotide sequence: TGCAGTGCCACCGACAGGGAGGAGCAGTACTTC.

This chain joins TRBV2 and TRBJ2-7; 11 bases fit TRBD2. Germline CDR1 SNHLY, CDR2 FYNNEI. This CDR3 has 15 amino acids. Losses at the gene ends were 8 bases for V and 5 bases for J; bases not matched to a gene: 11. CDR3 coding DNA: TGTGCCAGCTACGGGACTAGCGGATCCAAGGACGAGCAGTACTTC. It yields the protein CASYGTSGSKDEQYF.

This chain uses TRBV2 with TRBJ2-5; tentatively, D is TRBD2 (5 bases). V gave up 6 bases and J gave up 4 bases, with 9 bases separating them. Germline values: CDR1 SNHLY, CDR2 FYNNEI. CDR3 length: 12 amino acids. As DNA, the CDR3 is TGTGCCAGCAGCGGGATCTTAGAGACCCAGTACTTC. It yields the protein CASSGILETQYF.

This rearrangement joins TRBV28 to TRBJ1-5; 8 bases are a match to TRBD1. V lost 3 bases and J lost 6; bases outside the gene matches: 4. The CDR3 is made up of 14 amino acids. CDR1 MDHEN and CDR2 SYDVKM come from the germline V gene. DNA for the CDR3: TGTGCCAGCAGTTTCGGACAGGGAGCTCAGCCCCAGCATTTT. Protein product: CASSFGQGAQPQHF.

The rearrangement uses TRBV6-5 and TRBJ2-7; D is uncertain. Looked up from germline, CDR1 is MNHEY and CDR2 is SVGAGI. CDR3 length equals 15 residues. Trimming removed 5 bases from V and 3 bases from J, with 17 bases in between. CDR3 bases: TGTGCCAGCAGTACGTCCGGGCAGTACCGCTACGAGCAGTACTTC. Amino acids: CASSTSGQYRYEQYF.

This rearrangement joins TRBV19 to TRBJ2-4; D is tentatively TRBD1 or TRBD2 (5 bases each). V gave up 0 bases and J gave up 2 bases, with 11 bases separating them. Germline assignment: CDR1 LNHDA and CDR2 SQIVND (reference sequence). The CDR3 is 16 amino acids. The CDR3 region is CASSIDGDGTKNIQYF. The CDR3 nucleotides are TGTGCCAGTAGTATAGATGGGGACGGGACCAAAAACATTCAGTACTTC.